This TCR beta chain was retrieved from a study of blood T cell repertoires in COVID-19. Study in general: Sites across the United States, Italy and Spain contributed samples from acute and convalescent COVID-19. T cells, B-cell-depleted T cells, or PBMCs supplied cDNA or gDNA.

J was trimmed by 4 bases and V by 5 bases; bases with no gene match: 2. CDR1 and CDR2 from the germline V gene are LNHNV and YYDKDF (reference sequence). The CDR3 runs to 12 residues. Original handling: Reference gene primer amplification yielded estimated nucleated cell counts. TCRdb's copy holds only in-frame clones and misses some; the assay was immunoSEQ multiplex PCR. Clonal size and the V and J genes are those of that table, whereas D and trimming came from the DNA. The data show around 140,000 clones, with 80% to 90% seen just once and around 1.7% held by the top ten. The chain combines TRBV15 with TRBJ2-7; the match to TRBD2 covers 7 bases. This TCR was sampled from a woman aged 50 to 60 with acute or convalescent COVID-19. The sample consisted of peripheral blood. CDR3 protein: CATSGGGYEQYF. For the CDR3, the DNA is TGTGCCACCAGCGGGGGGGGATACGAGCAGTACTTC.